This passage covers 30 T cell receptor beta chains from one sample sequenced in a study of read filtering for tumor transcriptome and immune sequencing. Molecular barcoded adaptors covering alpha/delta and beta/gamma chains were used on roughly 400 ng RNA. In TCRdb, the reads were re-called with MiXCR into one record per CDR3 protein. The data show about 5,700 distinct CDR3 sequences, with roughly 21% seen just once and roughly 19% held by the top ten. Source material: a population of CD138-negative cells sorted from bone marrow. All receptors come from a donor at least 40 years old with multiple myeloma.

This clonotype rates as medium-sized. V and J are TRBV14 and TRBJ2-5; D not certain. Germline loops: CDR1 SGHDN, CDR2 FVKESK. V was trimmed by 0 bases and J by 1 base, leaving 12 bases between them. The CDR3 has 16 residues. CDR3 bases: TGTGCCAGCAGCCAAGATGAAGCAGAATCCCAAGAGACCCAGTACTTC. Encoded protein: CASSQDEAESQETQYF.

A word on this clonotype: An end of the junction differs from the germline gene, which may be a read error. This chain connects TRBV7-8 to TRBJ1-2, with D perhaps TRBD1 (6 bases). This CDR3 contains 13 residues. Germline V gene data show CDR1 as SGHVS and CDR2 as FQNEAQ. The CDR3 region is CASSPRQANGFTF. Here the CDR3 DNA reads TGTGCCAGCAGCCCCCGACAGGCCAATGGCTTCACCTTC.

This clonotype appeared many times. The rearrangement joins TRBV11-2 to TRBJ2-2, with 7 positions matching TRBD1. V dropped 2 bases and J dropped 6; count of bases not matched to a gene: 18. This CDR3 has 19 amino acids. Germline V gene sequence: CDR1 SGHAT, CDR2 FQNNGV. CDR3 protein: CASSLTGAMAITRSGELFF. CDR3 DNA sequence: TGTGCCAGCAGCTTAACAGGGGCAATGGCGATTACGCGGTCCGGGGAGCTGTTTTTT.

In its sample, this clonotype is medium-sized. The CDR3 sequence is CASRPGRGMWEGGETQYF. DNA for the CDR3: TGCGCCAGCAGGCCAGGGCGCGGGATGTGGGAGGGCGGTGAGACCCAGTACTTC. The J gene is TRBJ2-5, the V gene TRBV5-1; the match to TRBD2 covers 7 bases. CDR3 length: 18 amino acids. V lost 5 bases and J lost 5; bases outside the gene matches: 21. Per germline, CDR1 SGHRS and CDR2 YFSETQ.

Relative to its sample, this clonotype is large. This chain links TRBV29-1 with TRBJ2-1, with 9 nucleotides matching TRBD2. Germline V lookup: CDR1 SQVTM, CDR2 ANQGSEA. Trimming took 1 base from V and 5 from J; bases not matched to a gene: 6. The CDR3 runs 15 residues. CDR3: CSVEGASGTHNEQFF. The DNA of the CDR3 is TGCAGCGTTGAAGGCGCTAGCGGGACCCACAATGAGCAGTTCTTC.

By its share, this clonotype is medium-sized (0.01 to 0.1%). The V call is TRBV27, the J call TRBJ2-1; TRBD2 agrees at 15 bases. This CDR3 has 15 amino acids. V gave up 7 bases and J gave up 9 bases; unmatched junction bases: 7. Germline V gene lookup returns CDR1 MNHEY and CDR2 SMNVEV (reference sequence). CDR3 region: CASKGLAGGYGEQFF. The DNA of the CDR3 is TGTGCCAGCAAGGGACTAGCGGGAGGTTATGGTGAGCAGTTCTTC.

In its sample, this clonotype is medium-sized (0.01 to 0.1%). This rearrangement joins TRBV20-1 to TRBJ1-5; possible D gene TRBD1, 5 bases. CDR3 length: 14 amino acids. The germline V and J ends were trimmed by 3 bases and 5 bases, with 14 bases remaining between them. Germline CDR1 reads DFQATT; CDR2 reads SNEGSKA (reference sequence). CDR3 protein: CSARGGARDQPQHF. Here the CDR3 DNA reads TGCAGTGCTAGGGGCGGGGCGCGGGATCAGCCCCAGCATTTT.

This clonotype was counted ten times or more. The CDR3: CSARTSTFREQYF. CDR3 DNA sequence: TGCAGTGCTCGGACGTCTACATTTCGCGAGCAGTACTTC. V and J are TRBV20-1 and TRBJ2-7; D is ambiguous. In germline, CDR1 is DFQATT, CDR2 SNEGSKA (reference sequence). Trimming stripped 5 bases from V and 6 bases from J, with 17 bases between. The CDR3 covers 13 residues.

This clonotype is medium-sized by share. The chain has TRBV3-1 and TRBJ2-7, with 7 positions matching TRBD2. CDR1 is LGHDT, CDR2 YNNKEL, per germline (reference sequence). The CDR3 spans 18 residues. The V and J ends lost 4 bases and 1 base, in that order; junction bases with no gene match: 16. As DNA, the CDR3 is TGTGCCAGCAGCCCCCGGACGCGAGGGAGGGCCTCTTCCTACGAGCAGTACTTC. This sequence encodes CASSPRTRGRASSYEQYF.

As concerns this clonotype: A far larger clone is one nucleotide away, so this likely arose from a read error. V gene TRBV7-9 combines with J gene TRBJ2-7; D unclear. CDR1 and CDR2 from the germline V gene are SEHNR and FQNEAQ (reference sequence). This CDR3 contains 15 residues. CDR3 sequence: CASSHGNGDSYEQYF. CDR3 bases: TGCGCCAGCAGCCATGGGAACGGCGACTCCTACGAGCAGTACTTC.

This clonotype is deemed medium-sized. This chain links TRBV21-1 with TRBJ2-2; TRBD1, the table's D call, was not compared with the DNA. TRBV21-1 is designated a pseudogene. This CDR3 spans 15 amino acids. The CDR3 nucleotides are TGTGCCAGCAGCCCCGGGACATCCAGCACCGGGGAGCTGTTTTTT. Encoded protein: CASSPGTSSTGELFF.

In this sample, this clonotype turned up many times. The chain carries TRBV6-5 and TRBJ2-3; a weak D match, TRBD1 (7 bases). Trimming took 5 bases from V and 10 from J, leaving 19 bases between them. The germline V gene encodes CDR1 MNHEY and CDR2 SVGAGI. The CDR3 is made up of 14 amino acids. The CDR3 region has the DNA TGTGCCAGCAGTCAGGGGGGAAGGCGAGGTCCGCAGTATTTT. As protein: CASSQGGRRGPQYF.

This clonotype was counted a few times. A much larger clone differs from this one at a single base, so this may be a read error. J is TRBJ2-2 and V is TRBV19, with D uncertain. V was shortened by 7 bases and J by 6 bases, with 12 bases between the two germline ends. Germline V gene data show CDR1 as LNHDA and CDR2 as SQIVND (reference sequence). This CDR3 contains 13 residues. The CDR3, as DNA: TGTGCCAGTATTATGGCTGCCGCCGGGGAGCTGTTTTTT. Translated: CASIMAAAGELFF.

At least ten counts were recorded for this clonotype. The rearrangement links TRBV9 to TRBJ1-2; D remains unclear. Trimming took off 0 bases at V and 3 bases at J, with 9 bases between the two ends. CDR3 length: 14 amino acids. Germline-derived CDR1 and CDR2 are SGDLS and YYNGEE. This CDR3 is CASSVADGHYGYTF. DNA for the CDR3: TGTGCCAGCAGCGTAGCGGACGGCCACTATGGCTACACCTTC.

This clonotype is categorized as medium-sized. V is TRBV28 and J is TRBJ2-3, with D maybe TRBD1 (5 bases). Trimming left V 5 bases short and J 1 base short, with 19 bases between. The CDR3 is 17 amino acids. In germline, CDR1 is MDHEN, CDR2 SYDVKM. This CDR3 is CASSPGPDRLGTDTQYF. The CDR3 DNA sequence: TGTGCCAGCAGTCCAGGGCCGGATCGGCTTGGCACAGATACGCAGTATTTT.

By share of the sample, this clonotype is medium-sized (0.01 to 0.1%). The rearrangement joins TRBV5-8 to TRBJ2-1, with 14 bases that match TRBD2. Trimming took 3 bases from V and 3 from J; bases not matched to a gene: 8. Germline lookup yields CDR1 SGHTS and CDR2 YDEGEE. CDR3 length: 18 amino acids. The chain's CDR3 is CASSYSPGLAGVYNEQFF. For the CDR3, the DNA is TGTGCCAGCAGCTATAGTCCGGGACTAGCGGGAGTCTACAATGAGCAGTTCTTC.

This clonotype rates as large. The chain recombines TRBV18 with TRBJ2-1; tentatively, D is TRBD2 (5 bases). Trimming removed 0 bases from V and 10 bases from J, with 13 bases in between. The CDR3 is 14 amino acids. Germline V gene lookup returns CDR1 KGHSH and CDR2 LQKENI. Here the CDR3 DNA reads TGTGCCAGCTCACCACCGTCGGGGTGGCGAGAGCAGTTCTTC. It encodes CASSPPSGWREQFF.

Relative to its sample, this clonotype is medium-sized. The genes are TRBV12-3 or TRBV12-4 and TRBJ2-7; D is possibly TRBD1 or TRBD2 (5 bases each). This CDR3 is 12 amino acids long. The V gene lost 3 bases and the J gene lost 7 bases, with 10 bases spanning the gap. CDR3 region: CASSFSGGEQYF. DNA for the CDR3: TGTGCCAGCAGTTTTTCTGGGGGTGAGCAGTACTTC.

Concerning this clonotype: A far larger clone is one nucleotide away, so this likely arose from a read error. The rearrangement links TRBV28 to TRBJ1-4, with 10 bases matching TRBD2. The last part of the DNA fits TRBJ2-3 better; the J call may be wrong. There are 16 residues in the CDR3. Per germline, CDR1 MDHEN and CDR2 SYDVKM. CDR3 amino acids: CASSYKGTSVTGTQYF. The CDR3 bases are TGTGCCAGCAGTTACAAAGGGACTAGCGTTACAGGTACGCAGTATTTT.

By share of the sample, this clonotype is medium-sized (0.01 to 0.1%). The chain employs TRBV12-3 or TRBV12-4 and TRBJ2-1; D perhaps matches TRBD1 (8 bases). The CDR3 covers 16 residues. V was clipped by 7 bases and J by 6 bases, with 22 bases between them. The CDR3 coding sequence is TGTGCCAGCATCTCCCAGGGGGCTAGCGGAATCAATGAGCAGTTCTTC. It yields the protein CASISQGASGINEQFF.

This clonotype was observed many times. A much larger clone lies a single base off, so this may be a read error. This rearrangement joins TRBV6-6 to TRBJ1-4; possible D gene TRBD1, 6 bases. The CDR3 runs 17 residues. The V gene's germline CDR1 is MNHNY and CDR2 SVGAGI (reference sequence). The CDR3 bases are TGTGCCAGCAGTTACCCCCCTACAGGGCTTGGCGAGGAAAAACGGTTTTTT. Protein: CASSYPPTGLGEEKRFF.

This clonotype has a count of ten or more. This chain connects TRBV27 to TRBJ2-7, with TRBD2 matching 9 bases. V trimming: 0 bases; J trimming: 5 bases; junction bases outside the gene matches: 5. CDR1 is MNHEY, CDR2 SMNVEV, per germline (reference sequence). The CDR3 has 15 residues. CDR3 sequence reads: CASSLSVAGVNEQYF. CDR3 DNA: TGTGCCAGCAGTTTATCGGTAGCGGGAGTCAACGAGCAGTACTTC.

This clonotype was counted many times. This chain connects TRBV6-5 to TRBJ2-2; TRBD2 matches 13 bases. The J segment lost 3 bases and the V segment lost 7 bases, leaving 23 bases of the junction unmatched. From germline, CDR1 is MNHEY and CDR2 SVGAGI. The CDR3 runs 22 residues. The CDR3 DNA follows: TGTGCCAGCACCTCCCCTAATTTACTACTAGCGGGAGGGCCTAAATACACCGGGGAGCTGTTTTTT. This gives the protein CASTSPNLLLAGGPKYTGELFF.

By its share, this clonotype is large (0.1 to 1%). The J gene is TRBJ2-1, the V gene TRBV7-9, with TRBD2 matching 14 bases. Germline CDR1 and CDR2: SEHNR and FQNEAQ (reference sequence). CDR3 length: 17 residues. Trimming cost V 4 bases and J 6 bases; bases outside gene matches: 8. CDR3 loop: CASSYGLAGGSGNEQFF. The DNA for the CDR3 is TGTGCCAGCAGCTATGGACTAGCGGGAGGAAGTGGCAATGAGCAGTTCTTC.

This clonotype is categorized as medium-sized. The chain links TRBV25-1 to TRBJ2-2; TRBD2 aligns across 7 bases. The CDR3 length is 14 residues. The germline gives CDR1 MGHDK, CDR2 SYGVNS. V gave up 3 bases and J gave up 6 bases; unmatched junction bases: 4. The DNA of the CDR3 is TGTGCCAGCAGTGAGCGGGAGCAGGCCGGGGAGCTGTTTTTT. Its translation is CASSEREQAGELFF.

By share, this clonotype counts as medium-sized. The chain carries TRBV6-6 and TRBJ2-7; 8 nucleotides align to TRBD1. Germline CDR1 reads MNHNY; CDR2 reads SVGAGI (reference sequence). V was pared by 3 bases and J by 3 bases, with 4 bases of the junction left unmatched. This CDR3 is built from 14 residues. The CDR3 DNA reads TGTGCCAGCAGTTATCCAGGGGGCCTCTACGAGCAGTACTTC. Protein: CASSYPGGLYEQYF.

This clonotype was counted many times. This clone may be a read error of a much larger clone one base away. The chain carries TRBV10-3 and TRBJ2-2; no clear D gene. Germline V lookup: CDR1 ENHRY, CDR2 SYGVKD. Trimming removed 10 bases from V and 6 bases from J, with 12 bases in between. The CDR3 is 12 amino acids. Here the CDR3 DNA reads TGTGCCACCGTGGGTAGGGCCGGGGAGCTGTTTTTT. It specifies CATVGRAGELFF.

On this clonotype itself: At one end, the junction sequence differs from germline, possibly due to a read error. The rearrangement uses TRBV6-1 and TRBJ2-7; D uncertain. Germline V gene data show CDR1 as MNHNS and CDR2 as SASEGT. The CDR3 covers 14 residues. The CDR3 nucleotides are TGTGCCAGCACGTGGAACACGCCCTCCAACGAGCAGTACTTC. This codes for CASTWNTPSNEQYF.

This clonotype has just a few counts. V and J are TRBV9 and TRBJ2-5; D call uncertain. Per the germline V gene, CDR1 is SGDLS and CDR2 is YYNGEE. CDR3 size: 12 residues. V shed 3 bases and J shed 3 bases, with 6 bases lying between them. The CDR3 DNA reads as TGTGCCAGCAGCGCCACAGAAGAGACCCAGTACTTC. Protein: CASSATEETQYF. The full variable domain, with the rest looked up from reference TRBV9 and TRBJ2-5, is DSGVTQTPKHLITATGQRVTLRCSPRSGDLSVYWYQQSLDQGLQFLIQYYNGEERAKGNILERFSAQQFPDLHSELNLSSLELGDSALYFCASSATEETQYFGPGTRLLVL.

The sample holds many counts of this clonotype. The J gene is TRBJ2-7, the V gene TRBV4-3, with TRBD1 identical over 9 bases. CDR1 and CDR2 (germline): LGHNA, YSLEER. The CDR3 extends over 15 amino acids. The V gene end was trimmed by 0 bases and the J gene end by 2 bases; junction bases not matched to a gene: 2. CDR3: CASSQDWTGAYEQYF. CDR3 DNA sequence: TGCGCCAGCAGCCAAGATTGGACAGGGGCCTACGAGCAGTACTTC.